The next 29 T cell receptor beta chains were all read from a single sample in a study of spatial heterogeneity in lung cancer. TCRdb reprocessed the 5' RACE reads with MiXCR, giving one entry per CDR3 protein. The table includes roughly 8,000 distinct CDR3 sequences, approximately 7.8% detected once. Time point specified: sample taken at primary tumor resection. Tumor, nontumor lung or frozen PBMC supplied whole RNA, sequenced without sorting. The specimen was PBMCs, collected at surgery. Receptors originate from a female donor with early-stage non-small cell lung cancer.

There are many counts of this clonotype. The rearrangement links TRBV5-1 to TRBJ2-7; TRBD2 agrees at 9 bases. The ends lost 0 bases at V and 2 bases at J; junction bases unmatched: 0. The CDR3 runs to 14 residues. Per germline, CDR1 SGHRS and CDR2 YFSETQ. In DNA, the CDR3 is TGCGCCAGCAGCTTGGGCGGGAGGGCCTACGAGCAGTACTTC. Protein: CASSLGGRAYEQYF.

This clonotype was picked up many times. The chain uses TRBV20-1 and TRBJ2-1, with D tentatively TRBD2 (6 bases). The germline V gene encodes CDR1 DFQATT and CDR2 SNEGSKA (reference sequence). V was trimmed by 3 bases and J by 5 bases, leaving 20 bases between them. This CDR3 comprises 16 residues. CDR3 nucleotide sequence: TGCAGTGCTAGGGAGGGGAATAGTCGGGTTAACAATGAGCAGTTCTTC. It specifies CSAREGNSRVNNEQFF.

By proportion, this clonotype is medium-sized. J is TRBJ2-6 and V is TRBV2; D is perhaps TRBD1 (6 bases). The V end was cut by 6 bases, the J end by 2 bases, with 11 bases between. In germline, CDR1 is SNHLY, CDR2 FYNNEI. The CDR3 length is 15 residues. The CDR3 spells CASRPGATGANVLTF. The CDR3, as DNA: TGTGCCAGCAGACCAGGGGCTACTGGGGCCAACGTCCTGACTTTC. Full variable domain (rest looked up from reference TRBV2 and TRBJ2-6): EPEVTQTPSHQVTQMGQEVILRCVPISNHLYFYWYRQILGQKVEFLVSFYNNEISEKSEIFDDQFSVERPDGSNFTLKIRSTKLEDSAMYFCASRPGATGANVLTFGAGSRLTVL.

This clonotype was recorded at least ten times. This rearrangement joins TRBV5-4 to TRBJ1-4; 9 bases line up with TRBD1. Trimming removed 3 bases from V and 7 bases from J; junction bases left unmatched: 7. Germline CDR1 is SGHNT and CDR2 is YYREEE (reference sequence). This CDR3 is built from 15 residues. The CDR3 nucleotides read TGTGCCAGCAGCTCGAAGACAGGGGGTGGTGAAAAACTGTTTTTT. It specifies CASSSKTGGGEKLFF. Using reference TRBV5-4 and TRBJ1-4 for the parts outside the CDR3, the full variable domain is ETGVTQSPTHLIKTRGQQVTLRCSSQSGHNTVSWYQQALGQGPQFIFQYYREEENGRGNFPPRFSGLQFPNYSSELNVNALELDDSALYLCASSSKTGGGEKLFFGSGTQLSVL.

This clonotype qualifies as medium-sized. The genes are TRBV12-3 or TRBV12-4 and TRBJ2-3; D is ambiguous. The CDR3 consists of 16 residues. Trimming took 3 bases from V and 1 from J, leaving 14 bases between them. For the CDR3, the DNA is TGTGCCAGCAGTTTCGATGTGGAGATCGGCACAGATACGCAGTATTTT. This translates into CASSFDVEIGTDTQYF.

This clonotype ranks as medium-sized. The chain is built from TRBV6-5 and TRBJ1-3; tentatively, D is TRBD1 (5 bases). The CDR3 covers 15 residues. CDR1 is MNHEY, CDR2 SVGAGI, per germline. Trimming took 5 bases from V and 0 from J, leaving 11 bases between them. CDR3 sequence: CASSSGTRSGNTIYF. In DNA, the CDR3 is TGTGCCAGCAGTAGCGGGACTCGCTCTGGAAACACCATATATTTT.

This clonotype was seen at least ten times. The rearrangement joins TRBV3-1 to TRBJ1-2; TRBD1 aligns across 7 bases. In germline, CDR1 is LGHDT, CDR2 YNNKEL (reference sequence). The CDR3 is 14 residues long. The V gene end was trimmed by 8 bases and the J gene end by 3 bases; junction bases not matched to a gene: 9. CDR3 coding DNA: TGTGCCAGCGCCAAAGGGGGCGGCGACTATGGCTACACCTTC. It translates to CASAKGGGDYGYTF.

The genes are TRBV7-9 and TRBJ2-3; 8 positions match TRBD2. J lost 4 bases, V lost 5 bases, and 5 bases had no gene match. The CDR3 runs 14 residues. The V gene's germline CDR1 is SEHNR and CDR2 FQNEAQ (reference sequence). The CDR3 sequence is CASSAGLGADTQYF. The CDR3 coding sequence is TGTGCCAGCAGCGCGGGACTAGGCGCAGATACGCAGTATTTT.

This clonotype is medium-sized in the sample. V and J are TRBV5-4 and TRBJ2-1, with TRBD2 matching 13 bases. The germline V gene has CDR1 SGHNT and CDR2 YYREEE (reference sequence). CDR3 size: 14 residues. V lost 4 bases and J lost 15; bases outside the gene matches: 10. The CDR3 is CASSAGLAGSRVFF. The CDR3 region has the DNA TGTGCCAGCAGCGCGGGACTAGCGGGGTCCCGGGTGTTCTTC.

By proportion, this clonotype is medium-sized. The chain links TRBV6-5 to TRBJ1-2, with TRBD1 matching over 7 bases. J gave up 7 bases and V 0 bases, and 11 bases lay outside the gene matches. Germline V CDR1 and CDR2: MNHEY, SVGAGI. CDR3 length: 16 residues. DNA for the CDR3: TGTGCCAGCAGTTACTCTCGGGACAGCGGGCAGCCTGGCTACACCTTC. Amino acid sequence: CASSYSRDSGQPGYTF.

Ten or more counts support this clonotype. The chain links TRBV20-1 to TRBJ2-3; 13 nucleotides line up with TRBD2. This CDR3 spans 16 amino acids. CDR1 is DFQATT, CDR2 SNEGSKA, per germline (reference sequence). Germline trimming cut 3 bases from V and 6 bases from J; bases unmatched to any gene: 9. The CDR3 region is CSASDLGTSGTDTQYF. The CDR3 DNA follows: TGCAGTGCTAGTGATCTAGGGACTAGCGGGACGGATACGCAGTATTTT.

This clonotype was observed at least ten times. The genes are TRBV2 and TRBJ2-5; possible D gene TRBD2, 6 bases. The germline gives CDR1 SNHLY, CDR2 FYNNEI. V lost 4 bases to trimming and J lost 2 bases, with 8 bases between them. CDR3 length: 13 amino acids. The CDR3, as DNA: TGTGCCAGCAGTGGGAGGGGACAAGAGACCCAGTACTTC. Its translation: CASSGRGQETQYF. Full variable domain (rest looked up from reference TRBV2 and TRBJ2-5): EPEVTQTPSHQVTQMGQEVILRCVPISNHLYFYWYRQILGQKVEFLVSFYNNEISEKSEIFDDQFSVERPDGSNFTLKIRSTKLEDSAMYFCASSGRGQETQYFGPGTRLLVL.

This clonotype was counted ten times or more. The V gene is TRBV5-1, the J gene TRBJ1-6; TRBD1 is a possible D gene (6 bases). Trimming took off 0 bases at V and 8 bases at J, with 9 bases between the two ends. This CDR3 spans 14 amino acids. Germline CDR1 reads SGHRS; CDR2 reads YFSETQ. CDR3 sequence (DNA): TGCGCCAGCAGCTTGGAACAGGGCGATTCACCCCTCCACTTT. Its translation: CASSLEQGDSPLHF.

By proportion, this clonotype is medium-sized. The chain has TRBV18 and TRBJ2-7; D is unresolved. The CDR3 length is 12 residues. Germline V gives CDR1 KGHSH, CDR2 LQKENI. Trimming took off 3 bases at V and 6 bases at J, with 9 bases between the two ends. The CDR3 here is CASSPTPLEQYF. DNA for the CDR3: TGTGCCAGCTCACCGACCCCGCTCGAGCAGTACTTC.

This clonotype is medium-sized in the sample. J is TRBJ2-7 and V is TRBV5-5; the D gene is possibly TRBD1 (5 bases). Trimming left V 2 bases short and J 4 bases short, with 19 bases between. CDR1 SGHKS and CDR2 YYEKEE come from the germline V gene (reference sequence). The CDR3 contains 16 residues. CDR3 residues: CASSLGPDSRQYEQYF. CDR3 bases: TGTGCCAGCAGCTTAGGGCCTGACAGCAGACAATACGAGCAGTACTTC.

By sample share, this clonotype is medium-sized. CDR3 protein: CASSLGWQQETQYF. The CDR3 DNA follows: TGTGCCAGCAGCTTAGGGTGGCAGCAAGAGACCCAGTACTTC. This chain joins TRBV11-2 and TRBJ2-5, with unresolved D. The ends were cut back, 1 base at V and 2 bases at J, with 8 bases in the middle. The CDR3 is 14 residues long. Germline V lookup: CDR1 SGHAT, CDR2 FQNNGV.

This clonotype has at least ten counts. The V gene is TRBV7-3, the J gene TRBJ1-1, with a possible D match to TRBD1 (5 bases). There are 13 residues in the CDR3. Looked up from germline, CDR1 is SGHTA and CDR2 is FQGTGA. With 2 bases removed from V and 3 bases from J, the gap between germline ends came to 7 bases. The chain's CDR3 is CASSLQGDTEAFF. CDR3 DNA sequence: TGTGCCAGCAGCTTACAGGGAGACACTGAAGCTTTCTTT.

This clonotype was detected many times. The chain's CDR3 is CASSEVRSGTQYF. The CDR3 region has the DNA TGTGCCAGCAGTGAAGTCCGGAGCGGGACCCAGTACTTC. The gene calls are TRBV2 and TRBJ2-5; weak D call: TRBD2 (5 bases). This CDR3 region has 13 residues. Germline V gene lookup returns CDR1 SNHLY and CDR2 FYNNEI. V shed 1 base and J shed 7 bases, with 10 bases lying between them.

By sample share, this clonotype is medium-sized. The V call is TRBV6-1, the J call TRBJ1-1; a weak D match, TRBD1 (5 bases). V lost 7 bases and J 4 bases, leaving 16 bases between the germline ends. The CDR3 sequence is 14 residues long. Germline V gene sequence: CDR1 MNHNS, CDR2 SASEGT. The CDR3 loop reads CASIADSFFTEAFF. The CDR3 DNA reads as TGTGCCAGCATTGCAGACAGCTTTTTCACTGAAGCTTTCTTT.

This clonotype showed up many times. The chain is built from TRBV6-1 and TRBJ1-5, with TRBD1 identical over 9 bases. The CDR3 consists of 14 residues. Germline CDR1 reads MNHNS; CDR2 reads SASEGT. After removal of 4 bases from V and 2 bases from J, the junction contained 0 bases not matched to a gene. This CDR3 reads CASSGTGGNQPQHF. The CDR3 bases are TGTGCCAGCAGTGGGACAGGGGGCAATCAGCCCCAGCATTTT.

This clonotype was counted ten times or more. J is TRBJ2-3 and V is TRBV20-1, with 8 positions matching TRBD2. This CDR3 is 15 amino acids long. V lost 1 base and J lost 4; bases outside the gene matches: 7. Germline loops: CDR1 DFQATT, CDR2 SNEGSKA (reference sequence). As DNA, the CDR3 is TGCAGTGCTAGAGTAAGCGGGAGCGCGGCAGATACGCAGTATTTT. It encodes CSARVSGSAADTQYF.

This clonotype appeared many times. This chain joins TRBV12-3 or TRBV12-4 and TRBJ2-7; TRBD1 or TRBD2 may be the D gene (5 bases each). The CDR3 runs to 13 residues. V was trimmed by 8 bases and J by 3 bases, leaving 14 bases between them. The CDR3 sequence is CASSSRDHYEQYF. CDR3 sequence (DNA): TGTGCCAGCTCTTCCCGGGACCACTACGAGCAGTACTTC.

This clonotype is judged medium-sized. The CDR3 DNA sequence: TGTGCCAGCAGCCCGACAGGGTTGGCCTATAATTCACCCCTCCACTTT. Its translation: CASSPTGLAYNSPLHF. The V and J genes are TRBV27 and TRBJ1-6, with 7 bases matching TRBD1. CDR1 MNHEY and CDR2 SMNVEV come from the germline V gene (reference sequence). The V segment lost 6 bases and the J segment 2 bases; nucleotides outside the gene matches: 7. This CDR3 has 16 amino acids.

This clonotype was picked up many times. This CDR3 is CASSQDRGKDYGYTF. CDR3 sequence (DNA): TGTGCCAGCAGCCAAGATCGAGGGAAGGACTATGGCTACACCTTC. The chain employs TRBV4-2 and TRBJ1-2, with D hard to call. This CDR3 has 15 amino acids. The V end was cut by 0 bases, the J end by 3 bases, with 11 bases between. Germline V gene lookup returns CDR1 LGHNA and CDR2 YNFKEQ.

The CDR3: CSYKGQAHEQYF. CDR3 DNA sequence: TGCAGCTATAAGGGACAGGCCCACGAGCAGTACTTC. The rearrangement links TRBV29-1 to TRBJ2-7; 8 bases are a match to TRBD1. V shed 8 bases and J 5 bases; nucleotides not matched to a gene: 8. The germline V gene encodes CDR1 SQVTM and CDR2 ANQGSEA. The CDR3 loop spans 12 amino acids.

This clonotype was seen at least ten times. The chain carries TRBV7-8 and TRBJ2-3, with TRBD2 matching over 8 bases. Germline CDR1 reads SGHVS; CDR2 reads FQNEAQ. The CDR3 consists of 18 residues. The trim removed 0 bases at V and 2 bases at J, leaving 10 bases unmatched. The CDR3 loop is CASSLALRLAQNTDTQYF. CDR3 sequence (DNA): TGTGCCAGCAGCTTAGCCCTCAGACTAGCGCAGAACACAGATACGCAGTATTTT.

The V call is TRBV11-2, the J call TRBJ2-2; D unresolved. This CDR3 region has 14 residues. Trimming left V 0 bases short and J 6 bases short, with 8 bases between. Germline lookup yields CDR1 SGHAT and CDR2 FQNNGV. CDR3 region: CASSLDLGSGELFF. The DNA of the CDR3 is TGTGCCAGCAGCTTAGATCTAGGTTCCGGGGAGCTGTTTTTT.

The table lists this clonotype with a few counts. V is TRBV7-2 and J is TRBJ2-7, with TRBD1 matching 7 bases. V lost 1 base and J lost 3; bases outside the gene matches: 6. The germline gives CDR1 SGHTA, CDR2 FQGNSA. The CDR3 spans 15 residues. The CDR3 spells CASSLEVGGVYEQYF. CDR3 DNA: TGTGCCAGCAGCTTAGAGGTAGGGGGCGTCTACGAGCAGTACTTC.

This clonotype showed up many times. The chain recombines TRBV7-9 with TRBJ2-5; TRBD1 might be the D (6 bases). The CDR3 runs 17 residues. CDR1 SEHNR and CDR2 FQNEAQ come from the germline V gene (reference sequence). V was cut by 2 bases and J by 5 bases, with 21 bases left in between. The CDR3 sequence is CASSLRKSSGAGETQYF. The DNA for the CDR3 is TGTGCCAGCAGCTTACGGAAATCGTCAGGGGCGGGTGAGACCCAGTACTTC.